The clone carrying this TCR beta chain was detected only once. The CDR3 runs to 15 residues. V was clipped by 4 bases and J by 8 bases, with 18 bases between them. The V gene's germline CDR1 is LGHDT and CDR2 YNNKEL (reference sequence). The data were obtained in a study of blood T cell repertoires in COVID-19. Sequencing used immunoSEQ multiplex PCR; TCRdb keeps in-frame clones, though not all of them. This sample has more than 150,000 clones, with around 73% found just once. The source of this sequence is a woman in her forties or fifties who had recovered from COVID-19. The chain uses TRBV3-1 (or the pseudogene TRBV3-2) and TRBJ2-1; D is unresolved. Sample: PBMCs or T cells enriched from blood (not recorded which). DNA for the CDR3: TGTGCCAGCAGCCCCAATCTTGGCCTCCTGTATGAGCAGTTCTTC. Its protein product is CASSPNLGLLYEQFF.